The 14 T cell receptor beta chains in this list originate from one sample, sequenced in a study of blood T cell repertoires in COVID-19. Profiling relied on immunoSEQ multiplex PCR, and the TCRdb table lists in-frame clones only, not all of them. This sample carries 200,000 to 300,000 clones, around 87% of them seen once, and the ten largest clones take 3% to 3.5%. Sequencing was done on a sample of peripheral blood. Receptor source: a woman in her twenties or thirties who had recovered from COVID-19.

The rearrangement uses TRBV4-3 and TRBJ2-3, with 8 positions matching TRBD1. The trim removed 4 bases at V and 5 bases at J, leaving 8 bases unmatched. Germline V gene sequence: CDR1 LGHNA, CDR2 YSLEER. The CDR3 has 15 amino acids. The chain's CDR3 is CASSPLGQGGDTQYF. In nucleotides, the CDR3 is TGCGCCAGCAGCCCATTAGGACAGGGAGGAGATACGCAGTATTTT.

This chain joins TRBV6-5 and TRBJ1-3; D perhaps matches TRBD1 (6 bases). CDR1 MNHEY and CDR2 SVGAGI come from the germline V gene. V dropped 10 bases and J dropped 0 bases, with 16 bases sitting between them. There are 15 residues in the CDR3. CDR3 sequence: CATSGTQFSGNTIYF. The DNA for the CDR3 is TGTGCCACTTCCGGGACACAATTCTCTGGAAACACCATATATTTT.

V gene TRBV7-2 combines with J gene TRBJ2-1; TRBD2 agrees at 11 bases. Trimming at V came to 6 bases and at J to 12 bases, leaving 16 bases not matched to a gene. This CDR3 has 16 amino acids. Germline V CDR1 and CDR2: SGHTA, FQGNSA. For the CDR3, the DNA is TGTGCCAGCAGTATCCTAGCGGGGGGATTAAATGATGGGCAGTTCTTC. This translates into CASSILAGGLNDGQFF.

This clone was seen more than once but under ten times. The chain recombines TRBV3-1 (or the pseudogene TRBV3-2) with TRBJ2-1; 13 bases fit TRBD2. J gave up 9 bases and V 4 bases, and 6 bases lay outside the gene matches. The CDR3 length is 15 residues. Germline V gene data show CDR1 as LGHDT and CDR2 as YNNKEL (reference sequence). The CDR3 loop is CASSPTSGGSIEQFF. As DNA, the CDR3 is TGTGCCAGCAGCCCGACTAGCGGGGGGTCTATTGAGCAGTTCTTC.

This chain connects TRBV7-3 to TRBJ2-7; 7 bases agree with TRBD2. Germline V gene data show CDR1 as SGHTA and CDR2 as FQGTGA. The CDR3 runs to 14 residues. With 2 bases clipped from V and 6 bases from J, the junction kept 7 bases outside the gene matches. The CDR3 coding sequence is TGTGCCAGCAGCTTAGGGAGGGGCCCAGGCGAGCAGTACTTC. Its protein product is CASSLGRGPGEQYF.

The rearrangement joins TRBV15 to TRBJ2-7; 7 bases agree with TRBD1. This CDR3 has 16 residues. Germline V gives CDR1 LNHNV, CDR2 YYDKDF (reference sequence). J gave up 1 base and V 2 bases, and 8 bases lay outside the gene matches. CDR3 region: CATSRNGQDGSYEQYF. The CDR3 DNA reads as TGTGCCACCAGCAGAAATGGACAGGACGGATCCTACGAGCAGTACTTC.

The chain combines TRBV5-1 with TRBJ2-7, with 7 positions matching TRBD1. The CDR3 loop spans 15 amino acids. After removal of 0 bases from V and 4 bases from J, the junction contained 7 bases not matched to a gene. The germline V gene encodes CDR1 SGHRS and CDR2 YFSETQ. The CDR3 nucleotides are TGCGCCAGCAGCTTGGCCACAGGGGATGTTTACGAGCAGTACTTC. Amino acid sequence: CASSLATGDVYEQYF. The complete variable domain, with remaining parts taken from reference TRBV5-1 and TRBJ2-7, reads KAGVTQTPRYLIKTRGQQVTLSCSPISGHRSVSWYQQTPGQGLQFLFEYFSETQRNKGNFPGRFSGRQFSNSRSEMNVSTLELGDSALYLCASSLATGDVYEQYFGPGTRLTVT.

The chain joins TRBV7-9 to TRBJ1-1; 9 bases line up with TRBD1. The CDR3 is 13 residues long. V lost 5 bases to trimming and J lost 9 bases; unmatched junction nucleotides: 7. Germline CDR1 reads SEHNR; CDR2 reads FQNEAQ (reference sequence). CDR3 amino acids: CASSLGGQGKAFF. The CDR3 DNA follows: TGTGCCAGCAGCCTAGGGGGACAGGGAAAAGCTTTCTTT.

The J gene is TRBJ1-2, the V gene TRBV24-1; a weak D match, TRBD1 (6 bases). This CDR3 has 13 residues. Germline V CDR1 and CDR2: KGHDR, SFDVKD. V dropped 5 bases and J dropped 5 bases, with 11 bases sitting between them. CDR3 loop: CATSAGHSYGYTF. The CDR3, as DNA: TGTGCCACCAGTGCGGGACATTCTTATGGCTACACCTTC.

V usage is TRBV9 and J usage is TRBJ1-3; 7 positions match TRBD1. V was pared by 0 bases and J by 4 bases, with 4 bases of the junction left unmatched. The CDR3 is 15 amino acids. Germline V gene data show CDR1 as SGDLS and CDR2 as YYNGEE. CDR3 sequence (DNA): TGTGCCAGCAGCGTAGAAGGGACAGTGGGAAACACCATATATTTT. Translation gives CASSVEGTVGNTIYF.

The chain couples TRBV4-1 to TRBJ1-2; 7 nucleotides align to TRBD1. CDR3 length equals 16 residues. The J segment lost 3 bases and the V segment lost 4 bases, leaving 11 bases of the junction unmatched. CDR1 is MGHRA, CDR2 YSYEKL, per germline. The CDR3 coding sequence is TGCGCCAGCAGCCCTAGGACAGGCCGAGCCGACTATGGCTACACCTTC. Translating it yields CASSPRTGRADYGYTF.

The chain is built from TRBV18 and TRBJ1-2; tentatively, D is TRBD1 (6 bases). Germline V gene lookup returns CDR1 KGHSH and CDR2 LQKENI. V was cut by 4 bases and J by 0 bases, with 12 bases left in between. This CDR3 comprises 15 residues. The CDR3 nucleotides read TGTGCCAGCTCACTCGGACAGTCCTCTAACTATGGCTACACCTTC. Encoded protein: CASSLGQSSNYGYTF.

The chain has TRBV29-1 and TRBJ1-1, with TRBD1 identical over 8 bases. The trim removed 7 bases at V and 1 base at J, leaving 8 bases unmatched. Germline V lookup: CDR1 SQVTM, CDR2 ANQGSEA. This CDR3 has 14 amino acids. CDR3 loop: CSALGQGANTEAFF. DNA for the CDR3: TGCAGCGCCCTAGGACAGGGAGCGAACACTGAAGCTTTCTTT.

The rearrangement joins TRBV5-1 to TRBJ1-1; D not certain. This CDR3 is built from 13 residues. From germline, CDR1 is SGHRS and CDR2 YFSETQ. Trimming cost V 2 bases and J 4 bases, with 9 bases left between them. In DNA form, the CDR3 reads TGCGCCAGCAGCTTTGGTGAGGGCACTGAAGCTTTCTTT. Translation gives CASSFGEGTEAFF.